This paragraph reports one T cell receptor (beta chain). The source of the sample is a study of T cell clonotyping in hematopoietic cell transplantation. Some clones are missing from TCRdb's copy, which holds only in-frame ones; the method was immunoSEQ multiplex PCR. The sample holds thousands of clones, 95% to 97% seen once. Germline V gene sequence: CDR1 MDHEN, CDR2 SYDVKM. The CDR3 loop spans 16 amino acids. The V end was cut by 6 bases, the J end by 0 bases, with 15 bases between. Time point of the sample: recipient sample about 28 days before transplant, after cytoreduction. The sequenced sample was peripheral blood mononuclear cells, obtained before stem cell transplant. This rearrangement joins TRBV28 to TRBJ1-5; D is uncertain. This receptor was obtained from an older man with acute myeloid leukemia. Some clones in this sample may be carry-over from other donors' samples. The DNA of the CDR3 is TGTGCCAGCAGATATCCCGGGCGAAATAGCAATCAGCCCCAGCATTTT. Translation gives CASRYPGRNSNQPQHF.